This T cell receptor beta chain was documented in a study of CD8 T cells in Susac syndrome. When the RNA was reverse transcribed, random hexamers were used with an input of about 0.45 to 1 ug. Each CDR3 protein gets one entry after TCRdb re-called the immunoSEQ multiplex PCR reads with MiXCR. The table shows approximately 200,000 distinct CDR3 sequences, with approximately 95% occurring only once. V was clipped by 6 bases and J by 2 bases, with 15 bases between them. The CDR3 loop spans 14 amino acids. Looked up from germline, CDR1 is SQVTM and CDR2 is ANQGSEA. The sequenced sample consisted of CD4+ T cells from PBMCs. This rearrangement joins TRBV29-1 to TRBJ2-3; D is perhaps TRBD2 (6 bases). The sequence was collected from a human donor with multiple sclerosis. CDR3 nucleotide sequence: TGCAGCGTGGAGGGACCTTCCTTCACAGATACGCAGTATTTT. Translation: CSVEGPSFTDTQYF.